The rows below give T cell receptor beta chains drawn from one sample of a study of cytomegalovirus exposure and HLA in healthy donors. Profiling relied on immunoSEQ multiplex PCR, and the TCRdb table lists in-frame clones only, not all of them. The sample has some 130,000 clones; nearly 80% are singletons. Material for sequencing was PBMCs. The receptors come from a man aged 30 to 39 in good health and CMV-seronegative. The CDR3 runs from the conserved cysteine through the conserved F or W. The order of the fields is clone size, CDR3 length, V gene, J gene, D gene, CDR3 protein, CDR3 DNA. D genes are given only for firm matches. Clone size is not always given. Where it is, it says once, few, many or a class for expanded clones.

clone size: NA; CDR3 length: 16; V gene: TRBV5-6; J gene: TRBJ2-5; D gene: NA; CDR3 protein: CASSLVGQVIKETQYF; CDR3 DNA: TGTGCCAGCAGCTTGGTTGGACAAGTAATTAAAGAGACCCAGTACTTC
clone size: once; CDR3 length: 14; V gene: TRBV5-8; J gene: TRBJ2-3; D gene: NA; CDR3 protein: CASSFQGGYDTQYF; CDR3 DNA: TGTGCCAGCAGCTTTCAGGGGGGTTATGATACGCAGTATTTT
clone size: few; CDR3 length: 15; V gene: TRBV6-5; J gene: TRBJ2-7; D gene: NA; CDR3 protein: CASRTEGSGNYEQYF; CDR3 DNA: TGTGCCAGCAGGACGGAGGGGTCAGGAAACTACGAGCAGTACTTC
clone size: NA; CDR3 length: 15; V gene: TRBV4-3; J gene: TRBJ2-7; D gene: TRBD1; CDR3 protein: CASSQGDSHSYEQYF; CDR3 DNA: TGCGCCAGCAGCCAGGGGGACAGCCACTCCTACGAGCAGTACTTC
clone size: NA; CDR3 length: 17; V gene: TRBV11-3; J gene: TRBJ2-5; D gene: NA; CDR3 protein: CASSFTISEWPQETQYF; CDR3 DNA: TGTGCCAGCAGCTTTACGATCTCGGAGTGGCCTCAAGAGACCCAGTACTTC
clone size: NA; CDR3 length: 15; V gene: TRBV19; J gene: TRBJ2-1; D gene: TRBD2; CDR3 protein: CASSPTSASYNEQFF; CDR3 DNA: TGTGCCAGTAGCCCGACTAGCGCTTCCTACAATGAGCAGTTCTTC
clone size: NA; CDR3 length: 14; V gene: TRBV5-1; J gene: TRBJ1-5; D gene: NA; CDR3 protein: CASSLYERSQPQHF; CDR3 DNA: TGCGCCAGCAGCTTGTATGAAAGGAGTCAGCCCCAGCATTTT
clone size: once; CDR3 length: 16; V gene: TRBV18; J gene: TRBJ2-7; D gene: NA; CDR3 protein: CASSTKGGRGSYEQYF; CDR3 DNA: TGTGCCAGCTCCACCAAGGGGGGGAGAGGATCCTACGAGCAGTACTTC
clone size: NA; CDR3 length: 12; V gene: TRBV10-1; J gene: TRBJ2-1; D gene: NA; CDR3 protein: CASSEQYNEQFF; CDR3 DNA: TGCGCCAGCAGTGAACAGTACAATGAGCAGTTCTTC
clone size: NA; CDR3 length: 14; V gene: TRBV7-2; J gene: TRBJ2-2; D gene: NA; CDR3 protein: CASSQNQGSGELFF; CDR3 DNA: TGTGCCAGCAGCCAGAACCAGGGATCCGGGGAGCTGTTTTTT
clone size: NA; CDR3 length: 16; V gene: TRBV5-1; J gene: TRBJ2-3; D gene: TRBD2; CDR3 protein: CASSGGTSRFADTQYF; CDR3 DNA: TGCGCCAGCAGCGGCGGGACTAGTAGGTTCGCAGATACGCAGTATTTT
clone size: NA; CDR3 length: 16; V gene: TRBV7-8; J gene: TRBJ1-3; D gene: TRBD1; CDR3 protein: CASSLAYRGSGNTIYF; CDR3 DNA: TGTGCCAGCAGCTTAGCATACAGGGGCTCTGGAAACACCATATATTTT
clone size: once; CDR3 length: 13; V gene: TRBV7-2; J gene: TRBJ1-2; D gene: NA; CDR3 protein: CASSNARPYGYTF; CDR3 DNA: TGTGCCAGCAGTAATGCCAGGCCTTATGGCTACACCTTC
clone size: NA; CDR3 length: 14; V gene: TRBV6-5; J gene: TRBJ2-7; D gene: TRBD1; CDR3 protein: CASSVQGEVTEQYF; CDR3 DNA: TGTGCCAGCAGCGTACAGGGGGAGGTGACCGAGCAGTACTTC
clone size: few; CDR3 length: 13; V gene: TRBV27; J gene: TRBJ2-7; D gene: NA; CDR3 protein: CASSLFQQGEQYF; CDR3 DNA: TGTGCCAGCAGTTTATTCCAACAGGGCGAGCAGTACTTC
clone size: NA; CDR3 length: 16; V gene: TRBV6-1; J gene: TRBJ1-2; D gene: TRBD1; CDR3 protein: CASSESGQGWNYGYTF; CDR3 DNA: TGTGCCAGCAGTGAATCAGGACAGGGGTGGAACTATGGCTACACCTTC
clone size: NA; CDR3 length: 14; V gene: TRBV28; J gene: TRBJ2-2; D gene: NA; CDR3 protein: CASTWLAGPGELFF; CDR3 DNA: TGTGCCAGCACTTGGCTAGCTGGGCCCGGGGAGCTGTTTTTT
clone size: NA; CDR3 length: 15; V gene: TRBV9; J gene: TRBJ2-3; D gene: NA; CDR3 protein: CASSVYTVSTDTQYF; CDR3 DNA: TGTGCCAGCAGCGTATATACGGTTAGCACAGATACGCAGTATTTT
clone size: NA; CDR3 length: 14; V gene: TRBV5-6; J gene: TRBJ2-5; D gene: TRBD2; CDR3 protein: CASSLAGRVETQYF; CDR3 DNA: TGTGCCAGCAGCTTAGCGGGACGAGTAGAGACCCAGTACTTC
clone size: NA; CDR3 length: 12; V gene: TRBV7-9; J gene: TRBJ1-1; D gene: NA; CDR3 protein: CASSPGGAEAFF; CDR3 DNA: TGTGCCAGCAGCCCGGGAGGGGCTGAAGCTTTCTTT
clone size: NA; CDR3 length: 17; V gene: TRBV7-2; J gene: TRBJ2-7; D gene: TRBD2; CDR3 protein: CASSRSTSGTVSYEQYF; CDR3 DNA: TGTGCCAGCAGCCGTTCGACTAGCGGGACAGTATCCTACGAGCAGTACTTC
clone size: NA; CDR3 length: 15; V gene: TRBV6-6; J gene: TRBJ2-5; D gene: NA; CDR3 protein: CASRFGTAAGETQYF; CDR3 DNA: TGTGCCAGCAGGTTCGGGACTGCGGCTGGGGAGACCCAGTACTTC
clone size: few; CDR3 length: 17; V gene: TRBV4-1; J gene: TRBJ1-1; D gene: NA; CDR3 protein: CASSLNRELGLNTEAFF; CDR3 DNA: TGCGCCAGCAGCCTAAACAGGGAGTTGGGTTTGAACACTGAAGCTTTCTTT
clone size: once; CDR3 length: 16; V gene: TRBV4-1; J gene: TRBJ2-1; D gene: TRBD1; CDR3 protein: CASSLLSTGTGNEQFF; CDR3 DNA: TGCGCCAGCAGCCTTCTTTCGACAGGGACGGGCAATGAGCAGTTCTTC
clone size: NA; CDR3 length: 15; V gene: TRBV28; J gene: TRBJ1-2; D gene: NA; CDR3 protein: CASSFSVGANYGYTF; CDR3 DNA: TGTGCCAGCAGTTTTTCCGTGGGAGCTAACTATGGCTACACCTTC
clone size: few; CDR3 length: 17; V gene: TRBV2; J gene: TRBJ1-4; D gene: NA; CDR3 protein: CASSNRRGGAADEKLFF; CDR3 DNA: TGTGCCAGCAGTAACCGAAGAGGGGGGGCGGCAGATGAAAAACTGTTTTTT
clone size: NA; CDR3 length: 13; V gene: TRBV5-1; J gene: TRBJ2-7; D gene: TRBD2; CDR3 protein: CASSKQREDEQYF; CDR3 DNA: TGCGCCAGCAGCAAACAGCGGGAGGACGAGCAGTACTTC
clone size: NA; CDR3 length: 15; V gene: TRBV18; J gene: TRBJ2-5; D gene: NA; CDR3 protein: CASSPRVLEGETQYF; CDR3 DNA: TGTGCCAGCTCACCACGCGTTCTGGAGGGTGAGACCCAGTACTTC
clone size: NA; CDR3 length: 16; V gene: TRBV28; J gene: TRBJ1-6; D gene: TRBD1; CDR3 protein: CASSSPGQGRGSPLHF; CDR3 DNA: TGTGCCAGCAGTTCCCCCGGACAGGGACGGGGATCACCCCTCCACTTT
clone size: NA; CDR3 length: 15; V gene: TRBV13; J gene: TRBJ2-5; D gene: TRBD2; CDR3 protein: CASSLFAGGPETQYF; CDR3 DNA: TGTGCCAGCAGCTTATTCGCGGGAGGGCCCGAGACCCAGTACTTC
clone size: once; CDR3 length: 14; V gene: TRBV29-1; J gene: TRBJ2-7; D gene: NA; CDR3 protein: CSVGPRQSLREQYF; CDR3 DNA: TGCAGCGTTGGCCCGAGACAGAGCCTACGAGAGCAGTACTTC
clone size: NA; CDR3 length: 13; V gene: TRBV5-3; J gene: TRBJ2-5; D gene: TRBD2; CDR3 protein: CARSKTSGETQYF; CDR3 DNA: TGTGCCAGAAGCAAGACTAGCGGGGAGACCCAGTACTTC
clone size: once; CDR3 length: 13; V gene: TRBV30; J gene: TRBJ2-3; D gene: NA; CDR3 protein: CAWSTSYTDTQYF; CDR3 DNA: TGTGCCTGGAGTACCTCCTACACAGATACGCAGTATTTT
clone size: NA; CDR3 length: 17; V gene: TRBV5-6; J gene: TRBJ2-1; D gene: TRBD2; CDR3 protein: CASSPPLAGASYNEQFF; CDR3 DNA: TGTGCCAGCAGCCCACCATTGGCGGGAGCCTCCTACAATGAGCAGTTCTTC
clone size: NA; CDR3 length: 13; V gene: TRBV6-4; J gene: TRBJ2-3; D gene: TRBD2; CDR3 protein: CASSVSGTDTQYF; CDR3 DNA: TGTGCCAGCAGTGTTAGCGGGACAGATACGCAGTATTTT
clone size: NA; CDR3 length: 15; V gene: TRBV5-1; J gene: TRBJ2-1; D gene: TRBD2; CDR3 protein: CASSLAREGYNEQFF; CDR3 DNA: TGCGCCAGCAGCTTGGCGCGGGAGGGCTACAATGAGCAGTTCTTC